This T cell receptor beta chain comes out of a study of cytomegalovirus exposure and HLA in healthy donors. The PCR was carried out with 60 Vbeta primers and 13 Jbeta primers. Assay: immunoSEQ multiplex PCR; the TCRdb copy retains only in-frame clones and omits some. This listing includes 170,000 or so clones. Likely unrecorded immune exposures existed in these nominally healthy donors. Study-level results: Further analysis was carried out later, and it showed several of the most significant clusters appearing linked to common viral pathogens. Most TCR sequences were rare, but some public TCRs occurred in many donors. 87-base-pair reads could not separate some V segments, including TRBV6-2 and TRBV6-3.

With regard to this clone: Its target is unknown.

The ends lost 3 bases at V and 2 bases at J; junction bases unmatched: 5. Germline CDR1 and CDR2: MNHNS and SASEGT. The CDR3 is 15 residues long. This sequence originates from a man aged 25 to 40 in good health and CMV-seronegative. This chain uses TRBV6-1 with TRBJ2-7; 9 nucleotides agree with TRBD2. Sequencing used PBMCs. CDR3 in amino acids: CASSEMREGPYEQYF. The CDR3 region has the DNA TGTGCCAGCAGTGAGATGCGGGAGGGCCCCTACGAGCAGTACTTC.